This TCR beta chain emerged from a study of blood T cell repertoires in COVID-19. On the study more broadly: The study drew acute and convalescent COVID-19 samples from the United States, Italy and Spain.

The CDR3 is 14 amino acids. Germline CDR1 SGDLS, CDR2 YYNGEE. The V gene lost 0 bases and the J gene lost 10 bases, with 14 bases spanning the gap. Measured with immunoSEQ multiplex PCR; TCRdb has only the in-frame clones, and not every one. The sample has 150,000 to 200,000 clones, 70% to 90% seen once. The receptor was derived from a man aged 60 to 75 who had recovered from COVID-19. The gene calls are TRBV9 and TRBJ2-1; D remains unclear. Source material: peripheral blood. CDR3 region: CASSVDVALTEQFF. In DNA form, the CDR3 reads TGTGCCAGCAGCGTAGATGTGGCCCTTACAGAGCAGTTCTTC.